Below, 26 T cell receptor beta chains from the same sample are listed, as sequenced in a study of CD8+ T cells in alopecia areata. Sequencing used cDNA as its template, made by extracting RNA and reverse transcribing it. Here immunoSEQ multiplex PCR was the method, and the copy in TCRdb shows in-frame clones only, minus some. The table includes under 200,000 clones, 55% to 75% detected once. Described treatment: oral pan-JAK inhibitor, 5-10 mg twice daily. The input for sequencing was CD4+ T cells sorted from blood, taken at week 4, from a patient treated with tofacitinib. These receptors were obtained from a human donor with alopecia areata.

This chain uses TRBV11-2 with TRBJ2-2, with D uncertain. This CDR3 has 15 residues. CDR1 and CDR2 from the germline V gene are SGHAT and FQNNGV. Between the trimmed V and J ends, which lost 2 bases and 4 bases, there was a span of 11 bases. The CDR3 here is CASSLLGAITGELFF. In DNA form, the CDR3 reads TGTGCCAGCAGCTTACTCGGTGCCATCACCGGGGAGCTGTTTTTT.

This chain joins TRBV12-5 and TRBJ2-7; no clear D gene. Trimming shortened V by 0 bases and J by 3 bases, and 0 bases separated the two germline ends. The CDR3 length is 11 residues. In germline, CDR1 is LGHNT, CDR2 FRNRAP. For the CDR3, the DNA is TGTGCTAGTGGTTTGGTCTACGAGCAGTACTTC. It specifies CASGLVYEQYF.

The rearrangement joins TRBV30 to TRBJ2-3; D gene ambiguous. CDR1 is GTSNPN and CDR2 is SVGIG in the germline V gene (reference sequence). Trimming stripped 1 base from V and 1 base from J, with 6 bases between. CDR3 length: 13 amino acids. CDR3 amino acids: CAWSADGTDTQYF. DNA of the CDR3: TGTGCCTGGAGTGCCGACGGCACAGATACGCAGTATTTT.

The chain joins TRBV5-1 to TRBJ1-6; 9 positions match TRBD1. In germline, CDR1 is SGHRS, CDR2 YFSETQ. The CDR3 loop spans 15 amino acids. V lost 0 bases to trimming and J lost 10 bases; unmatched junction nucleotides: 5. CDR3 protein: CASSLEGQGRSPLHF. CDR3 coding DNA: TGCGCCAGCAGCTTGGAGGGACAGGGCCGGTCACCCCTCCACTTT.

This clone has only one observation. This chain joins TRBV4-2 and TRBJ2-7; TRBD1 or TRBD2 may be the D gene (5 bases each). The CDR3 has 15 residues. The germline V and J ends were trimmed by 1 base and 4 bases, with 14 bases remaining between them. Germline CDR1 LGHNA, CDR2 YNFKEQ. Here the CDR3 reads CASSQARDHGYEQYF. Here the CDR3 DNA reads TGTGCCAGCAGCCAAGCTCGGGACCACGGGTACGAGCAGTACTTC.

The V and J genes are TRBV29-1 and TRBJ2-5, with TRBD2 identical over 9 bases. Trimming cost V 7 bases and J 6 bases; bases outside gene matches: 3. The CDR3 totals 11 residues. Germline loops: CDR1 SQVTM, CDR2 ANQGSEA. DNA of the CDR3: TGCAGCGCGAGCGGGGGGAAGACCCAGTACTTC. Amino acid sequence: CSASGGKTQYF.

The chain employs TRBV5-6 and TRBJ2-1; D is ambiguous. Germline lookup yields CDR1 SGHDT and CDR2 YYEEEE. V shed 4 bases and J shed 9 bases, with 17 bases lying between them. The CDR3 length is 14 residues. This CDR3 reads CASSKPAWSSEQFF. The CDR3 DNA follows: TGTGCCAGCAGCAAGCCCGCTTGGAGCAGTGAGCAGTTCTTC.

This clone was found a few times. V is TRBV27 and J is TRBJ2-6, with D hard to call. V was cut by 9 bases and J by 0 bases, with 12 bases left in between. Germline V gene data show CDR1 as MNHEY and CDR2 as SMNVEV (reference sequence). The CDR3 is made up of 15 amino acids. CDR3 loop: CASSYGPSGANVLTF. In nucleotides, the CDR3 is TGTGCCAGTAGCTACGGTCCCTCTGGGGCCAACGTCCTGACTTTC.

This rearrangement joins TRBV2 to TRBJ1-2; the D is unclear. The CDR3 is 12 amino acids. CDR1 is SNHLY and CDR2 is FYNNEI in the germline V gene. Between the trimmed V and J ends, which lost 8 bases and 1 base, there was a span of 8 bases. The DNA for the CDR3 is TGTGCCAGCGGTCAGGTTAACTATGGCTACACCTTC. Translating it yields CASGQVNYGYTF.

V is TRBV30 and J is TRBJ1-5; no reliable D call. The germline V gene has CDR1 GTSNPN and CDR2 SVGIG (reference sequence). V dropped 0 bases and J dropped 4 bases, with 13 bases sitting between them. This CDR3 is 15 amino acids long. Here the CDR3 DNA reads TGTGCCTGGAGTGTAAAGCAAGGAAATAATCAGCCCCAGCATTTT. This codes for CAWSVKQGNNQPQHF.

V usage is TRBV29-1 and J usage is TRBJ2-5, with D tentatively TRBD1 (7 bases). V was clipped by 3 bases and J by 5 bases, with 16 bases between them. CDR1 SQVTM and CDR2 ANQGSEA come from the germline V gene. The CDR3 is 14 amino acids. The CDR3, as DNA: TGCAGCGTTGATGGGGACAGAGGGGGGGAGACCCAGTACTTC. Protein product: CSVDGDRGGETQYF.

The V and J genes are TRBV30 and TRBJ1-6; D not resolved. The CDR3 extends over 14 amino acids. The germline CDR1 and CDR2 sequences are GTSNPN and SVGIG (reference sequence). The V end lost 2 bases, the J end lost 7 bases, and 12 bases lay between the germline ends. CDR3 coding DNA: TGTGCCTGGAGTATGAACACTCCCAATTCACCCCTCCACTTT. This sequence encodes CAWSMNTPNSPLHF.

The V call is TRBV5-1, the J call TRBJ2-7; TRBD1 aligns across 8 bases. The CDR3 has 15 residues. Unmatched junction bases numbered 6, after V lost 4 bases and J lost 0 bases. CDR1 SGHRS and CDR2 YFSETQ come from the germline V gene. Here the CDR3 reads CASSGTGPHSYEQYF. For the CDR3, the DNA is TGCGCCAGCAGCGGGACAGGCCCCCACTCCTACGAGCAGTACTTC.

This chain links TRBV29-1 with TRBJ1-6; 8 positions match TRBD1. Germline V CDR1 and CDR2: SQVTM, ANQGSEA. This CDR3 is built from 14 residues. The J segment lost 7 bases and the V segment lost 8 bases, leaving 10 bases of the junction unmatched. CDR3 bases: TGCAGCATAAGGACAGGGACATCGAATTCACCCCTCCACTTT. Its translation is CSIRTGTSNSPLHF.

The table lists this clone with a few counts. The chain uses TRBV5-1 and TRBJ2-1, with a tentative D call TRBD1 (6 bases). V dropped 4 bases and J dropped 10 bases, with 15 bases sitting between them. This CDR3 has 13 amino acids. Germline CDR1 is SGHRS and CDR2 is YFSETQ. The CDR3 is CASSLHRVEEQFF. CDR3 coding DNA: TGCGCCAGCAGCCTCCACAGGGTTGAAGAGCAGTTCTTC.

This clone was recorded a few times. The J gene is TRBJ1-6, the V gene TRBV6-6, with a tentative D call TRBD1 (5 bases). Deletions cut 6 bases from V and 7 bases from J, with 16 bases between. CDR1 MNHNY and CDR2 SVGAGI come from the germline V gene (reference sequence). The CDR3 extends over 15 amino acids. CDR3 sequence: CASSSRGTGNSPLHF. The CDR3 bases are TGTGCCAGCAGCTCCCGCGGGACGGGGAATTCACCCCTCCACTTT.

This clone was counted only a few times. The gene calls are TRBV19 and TRBJ1-5; tentative D call: TRBD1 (6 bases). The V end lost 8 bases, the J end lost 6 bases, and 17 bases lay between the germline ends. The germline CDR1 and CDR2 sequences are LNHDA and SQIVND (reference sequence). The CDR3 covers 14 residues. The CDR3 here is CASAPGGGIQPQHF. Here the CDR3 DNA reads TGTGCCAGTGCTCCCGGGGGCGGAATTCAGCCCCAGCATTTT.

Notes on this clone: Other DNA variants within this sample encode the same CDR3. The chain uses TRBV30 and TRBJ1-1; D is ambiguous. CDR3 length: 12 residues. From germline, CDR1 is GTSNPN and CDR2 SVGIG (reference sequence). The V gene lost 0 bases and the J gene lost 5 bases, with 7 bases spanning the gap. The CDR3 bases are TGTGCCTGGAGTGTAGGAGGAACTGAAGCTTTCTTT. Translating gives CAWSVGGTEAFF.

This rearrangement joins TRBV4-1 to TRBJ2-4; weak D call: TRBD2 (5 bases). Germline CDR1 MGHRA, CDR2 YSYEKL. This CDR3 region has 17 residues. V was pared by 2 bases and J by 1 base, with 15 bases between. The CDR3 reads CASSQPAQRGAKNIQYF. CDR3 in DNA: TGCGCCAGCAGCCAACCGGCCCAACGAGGGGCCAAAAACATTCAGTACTTC.

The chain uses TRBV7-6 and TRBJ1-4; no definite D call. Germline V gene data show CDR1 as SGHVS and CDR2 as FNYEAQ. Trimming removed 3 bases at V and 0 bases at J, with 5 bases between. This CDR3 is built from 14 residues. CDR3 protein: CASSFPATNEKLFF. CDR3 sequence (DNA): TGTGCCAGCAGCTTTCCCGCAACTAATGAAAAACTGTTTTTT. The whole variable domain, remainder taken from reference TRBV7-6 and TRBJ1-4, is GAGVSQSPRYKVTKRGQDVALRCDPISGHVSLYWYRQALGQGPEFLTYFNYEAQQDKSGLPNDRFSAERPEGSISTLTIQRTEQRDSAMYRCASSFPATNEKLFFGSGTQLSVL.

The chain employs TRBV30 and TRBJ2-3; no clear D gene. CDR1 and CDR2 (germline): GTSNPN, SVGIG (reference sequence). The CDR3 runs to 12 residues. V dropped 3 bases and J dropped 2 bases, with 6 bases sitting between them. The chain's CDR3 is CAWRQLTDTQYF. In DNA form, the CDR3 reads TGTGCCTGGAGGCAGCTCACAGATACGCAGTATTTT.

The CDR3 nucleotides are TGCAGCGTTGGGCAGGACTCCTACGAGCAGTACTTC. This translates into CSVGQDSYEQYF. The rearrangement links TRBV29-1 to TRBJ2-7; no clear D gene. The CDR3 length is 12 residues. With 4 bases removed from V and 0 bases from J, the gap between germline ends came to 7 bases. Germline loops: CDR1 SQVTM, CDR2 ANQGSEA.

The chain recombines TRBV29-1 with TRBJ1-3, with 8 bases fitting TRBD1. Trimming at V came to 6 bases and at J to 2 bases, leaving 3 bases not matched to a gene. Germline V CDR1 and CDR2: SQVTM, ANQGSEA. The CDR3 sequence is 13 residues long. The CDR3 sequence is CSVGQGTGNTIYF. The CDR3 DNA is TGCAGCGTCGGACAGGGAACTGGAAACACCATATATTTT. Variable domain in full (rest from reference TRBV29-1 and TRBJ1-3): SAVISQKPSRDICQRGTSLTIQCQVDSQVTMMFWYRQQPGQSLTLIATANQGSEATYESGFVIDKFPISRPNLTFSTLTVSNMSPEDSSIYLCSVGQGTGNTIYFGEGSWLTVV.

This sequence joins TRBV2 and TRBJ2-3; 8 positions match TRBD1. V gave up 6 bases and J gave up 4 bases; unmatched junction bases: 6. Germline CDR1 reads SNHLY; CDR2 reads FYNNEI. This CDR3 has 14 residues. The CDR3 DNA is TGTGCCAGCAGCCTAGACAGGGGCGCAGATACGCAGTATTTT. This codes for CASSLDRGADTQYF. The full variable domain, rest sourced from reference TRBV2 and TRBJ2-3, is EPEVTQTPSHQVTQMGQEVILRCVPISNHLYFYWYRQILGQKVEFLVSFYNNEISEKSEIFDDQFSVERPDGSNFTLKIRSTKLEDSAMYFCASSLDRGADTQYFGPGTRLTVL.

The rearrangement joins TRBV15 to TRBJ1-5; 8 bases agree with TRBD1. Germline-derived CDR1 and CDR2 are LNHNV and YYDKDF (reference sequence). V trimming: 1 base; J trimming: 4 bases; junction bases outside the gene matches: 0. This CDR3 spans 14 amino acids. This CDR3 reads CATSRGQGNQPQHF. CDR3 DNA sequence: TGTGCCACCAGCAGAGGACAGGGGAATCAGCCCCAGCATTTT.

The chain couples TRBV5-1 to TRBJ2-2; D gene uncertain. Per the germline V gene, CDR1 is SGHRS and CDR2 is YFSETQ. The ends were cut back, 4 bases at V and 0 bases at J, with 10 bases in the middle. This CDR3 is 15 amino acids long. The CDR3 DNA reads TGCGCCAGCAGCCGGACGGCTACGAACACCGGGGAGCTGTTTTTT. Residues: CASSRTATNTGELFF.